Included here is one TCR beta chain sequence, with context. Antigen specificity is unknown. Germline CDR1 reads SGHDT; CDR2 reads YYEEEE. This CDR3 is 16 amino acids long. The trim removed 0 bases at V and 4 bases at J, leaving 7 bases unmatched. These data are taken from a study of cytomegalovirus exposure and HLA in healthy donors. General observations from the study: Most subjects had HLA-A and HLA-B alleles reportedly predicted accurately by TCR beta sequences.

PCR used 60 Vbeta primers and 13 Jbeta primers. This table comes from immunoSEQ multiplex PCR, and its TCRdb copy is limited to in-frame clones, with some not included. The table lists around 200,000 clones, roughly 80% of them singletons, with 6% in the top ten. This rearrangement joins TRBV5-6 to TRBJ2-1, with TRBD2 matching 7 bases. The clonotype was recovered from a man aged 35 to 55 in good health and CMV-seropositive. The specimen sequenced was PBMCs. CDR3 region: CASSLGLADKYNEQFF. DNA for the CDR3: TGTGCCAGCAGCTTGGGTCTAGCGGATAAGTACAATGAGCAGTTCTTC.